This TCR beta chain was found in a study of blood T cell repertoires in COVID-19. The CDR3 is 17 residues long. Trimming cost V 0 bases and J 6 bases, with 20 bases left between them. Germline V CDR1 and CDR2: LNHDA, SQIVND (reference sequence). This clone has ten or more counts. Libraries were prepared by immunoSEQ multiplex PCR; TCRdb keeps only in-frame clonotypes and omits some of them. The sample shows 150,000 to 200,000 clones, approximately 88% of them seen only once. Participants came from some 26 US areas, aged about 18 to 95 years. Self-reported history from a screening survey and questionnaire set each donor's cohort.

Specimen: PBMCs or T cells enriched from blood (not recorded which). The receptor's source is a young woman who had recovered from COVID-19. This chain joins TRBV19 and TRBJ1-1; D possibly corresponds to TRBD1 (5 bases). As DNA, the CDR3 is TGTGCCAGTAGTATAGATCGGAGGGGTTGGGCTTGGCCTGAAGCTTTCTTT. It codes for CASSIDRRGWAWPEAFF.